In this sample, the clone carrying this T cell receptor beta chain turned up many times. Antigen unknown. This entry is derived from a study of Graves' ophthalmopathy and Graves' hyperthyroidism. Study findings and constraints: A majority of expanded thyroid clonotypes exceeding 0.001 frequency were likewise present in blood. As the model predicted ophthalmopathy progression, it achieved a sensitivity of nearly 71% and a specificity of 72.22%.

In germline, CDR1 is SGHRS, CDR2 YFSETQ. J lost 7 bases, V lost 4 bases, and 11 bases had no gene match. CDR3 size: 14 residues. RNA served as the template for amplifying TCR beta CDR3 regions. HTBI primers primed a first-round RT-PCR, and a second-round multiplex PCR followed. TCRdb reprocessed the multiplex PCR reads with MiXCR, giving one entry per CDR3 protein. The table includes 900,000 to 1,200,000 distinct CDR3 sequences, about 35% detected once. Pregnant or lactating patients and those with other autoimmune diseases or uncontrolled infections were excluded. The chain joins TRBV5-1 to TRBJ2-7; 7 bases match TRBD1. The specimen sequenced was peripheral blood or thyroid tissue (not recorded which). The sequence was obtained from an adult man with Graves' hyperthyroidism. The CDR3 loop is CASSPDREGREQYF. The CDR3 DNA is TGCGCCAGCAGCCCCGACAGGGAAGGTCGAGAGCAGTACTTC.